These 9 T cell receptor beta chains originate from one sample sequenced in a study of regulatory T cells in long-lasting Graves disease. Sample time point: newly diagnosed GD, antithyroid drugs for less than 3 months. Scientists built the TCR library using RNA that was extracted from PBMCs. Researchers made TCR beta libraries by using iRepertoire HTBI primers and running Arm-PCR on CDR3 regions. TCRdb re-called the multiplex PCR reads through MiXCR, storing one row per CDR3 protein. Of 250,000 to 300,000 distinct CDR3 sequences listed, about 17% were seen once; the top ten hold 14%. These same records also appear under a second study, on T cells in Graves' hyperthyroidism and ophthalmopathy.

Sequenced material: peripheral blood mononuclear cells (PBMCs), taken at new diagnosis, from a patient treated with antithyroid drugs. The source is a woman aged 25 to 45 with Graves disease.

CDR3 in amino acids: CATSAQTGEAFF. In nucleotides, the CDR3 is TGTGCCACCAGTGCCCAGACAGGCGAAGCTTTCTTT. V usage is TRBV24-1 and J usage is TRBJ1-1; weak D call: TRBD1 (6 bases). CDR1 and CDR2 (germline): KGHDR, SFDVKD. The CDR3 runs 12 residues. The V gene lost 5 bases and the J gene lost 8 bases, with 11 bases spanning the gap.

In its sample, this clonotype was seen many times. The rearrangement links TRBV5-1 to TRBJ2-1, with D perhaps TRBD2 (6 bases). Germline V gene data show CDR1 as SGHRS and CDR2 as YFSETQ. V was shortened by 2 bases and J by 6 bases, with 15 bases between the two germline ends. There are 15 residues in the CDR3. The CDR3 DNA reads TGCGCCAGCAGCTTTTCTGCGGGGATGGGCAATGAGCAGTTCTTC. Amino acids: CASSFSAGMGNEQFF.

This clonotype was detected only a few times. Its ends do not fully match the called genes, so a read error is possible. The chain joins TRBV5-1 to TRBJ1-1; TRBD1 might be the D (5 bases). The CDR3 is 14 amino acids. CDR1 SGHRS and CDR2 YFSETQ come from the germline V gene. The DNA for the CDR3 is TGCGTCAGCAGCTTGGGGCAGGGCGACACTGAAGCTTTCTTT. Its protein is CVSSLGQGDTEAFF.

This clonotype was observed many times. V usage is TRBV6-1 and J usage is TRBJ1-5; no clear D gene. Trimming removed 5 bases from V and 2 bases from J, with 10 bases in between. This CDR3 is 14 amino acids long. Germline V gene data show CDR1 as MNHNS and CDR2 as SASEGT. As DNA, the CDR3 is TGTGCCAGCAGTCGTCAGGATGGCAATCAGCCCCAGCATTTT. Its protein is CASSRQDGNQPQHF.

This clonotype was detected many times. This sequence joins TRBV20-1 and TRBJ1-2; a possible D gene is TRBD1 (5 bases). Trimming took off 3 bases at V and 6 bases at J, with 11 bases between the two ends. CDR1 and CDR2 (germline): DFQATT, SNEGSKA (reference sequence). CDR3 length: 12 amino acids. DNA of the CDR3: TGCAGTGCTAGTAGGGGCGGAGATGGCTACACCTTC. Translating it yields CSASRGGDGYTF.

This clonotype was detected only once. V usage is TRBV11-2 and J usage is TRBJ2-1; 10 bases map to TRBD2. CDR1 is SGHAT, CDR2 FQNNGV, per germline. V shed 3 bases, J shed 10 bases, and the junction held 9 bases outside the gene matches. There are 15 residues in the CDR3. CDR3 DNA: TGTGCCAGCAGCTTGGAACTAGCGGGGTTTGGGGAGCAGTTCTTC. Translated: CASSLELAGFGEQFF.

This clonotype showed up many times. The CDR3 region is CASSVGQGADGYTF. For the CDR3, the DNA is TGTGCCAGCAGCGTGGGACAGGGGGCGGATGGCTACACCTTC. The chain uses TRBV9 and TRBJ1-2; TRBD1 agrees at 12 bases. Germline CDR1 SGDLS, CDR2 YYNGEE. This CDR3 has 14 amino acids. The trim removed 2 bases at V and 6 bases at J, leaving 2 bases unmatched.

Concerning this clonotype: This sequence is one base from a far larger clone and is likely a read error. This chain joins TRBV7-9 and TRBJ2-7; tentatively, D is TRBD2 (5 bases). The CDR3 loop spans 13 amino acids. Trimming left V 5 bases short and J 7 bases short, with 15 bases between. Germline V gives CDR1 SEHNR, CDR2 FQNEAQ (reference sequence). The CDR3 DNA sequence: TGTGCCAGCAGCCCTGAGGGAACAAGGGAGCAGTACTTC. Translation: CASSPEGTREQYF.

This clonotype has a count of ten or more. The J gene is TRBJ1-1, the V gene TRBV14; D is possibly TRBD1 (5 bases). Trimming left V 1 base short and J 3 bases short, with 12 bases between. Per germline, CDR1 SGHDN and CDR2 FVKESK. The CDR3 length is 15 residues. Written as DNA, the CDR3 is TGTGCCAGCAGCCAAGTTGCCTCGGGGGACACTGAAGCTTTCTTT. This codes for CASSQVASGDTEAFF.